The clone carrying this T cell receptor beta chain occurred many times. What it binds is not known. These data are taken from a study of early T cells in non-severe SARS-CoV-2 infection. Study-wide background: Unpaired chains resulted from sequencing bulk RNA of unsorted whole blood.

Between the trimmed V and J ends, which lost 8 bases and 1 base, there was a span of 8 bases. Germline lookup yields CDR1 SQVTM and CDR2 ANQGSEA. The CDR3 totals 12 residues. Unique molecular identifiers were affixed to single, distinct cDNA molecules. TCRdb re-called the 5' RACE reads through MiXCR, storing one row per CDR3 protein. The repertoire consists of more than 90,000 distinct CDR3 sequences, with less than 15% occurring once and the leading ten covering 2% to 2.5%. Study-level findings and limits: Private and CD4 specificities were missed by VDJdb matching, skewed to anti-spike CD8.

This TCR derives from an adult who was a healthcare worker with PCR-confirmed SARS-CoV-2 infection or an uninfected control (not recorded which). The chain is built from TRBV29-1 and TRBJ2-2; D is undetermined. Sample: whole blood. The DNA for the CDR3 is TGCAGCACCATCAAGAACACCGGGGAGCTGTTTTTT. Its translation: CSTIKNTGELFF.